These 2 T cell receptor beta chains were all obtained from the same sample, sequenced in a study of tissue T cells after allogeneic stem cell transplantation. Produced via immunoSEQ multiplex PCR; TCRdb's table is partial and in-frame only. The data show about 7,100 clones, almost 70% seen once. Material: blood. The receptors stem from a female BALB/c mouse in good health. Mice of this strain are of MHC haplotype H2-d.

On this clone: Genes and germline come from the mouse. Read coverage stops 1 residue before the CDR3 terminus; the germline J gene supplies the remainder. The rearrangement joins TRBV13-2 to TRBJ2-7; the match to TRBD2 covers 8 bases. Germline V gene sequence: CDR1 NNHNN, CDR2 SYGAGS (reference sequence). The V gene end was trimmed by 1 base and the J gene end by 4 bases; junction bases not matched to a gene: 1. This CDR3 contains 13 residues. The CDR3 here is CASGDNWGYEQYF. Incomplete CDR3 DNA: TGTGCCAGCGGTGATAACTGGGGGTATGAACAGTAC.

In its sample, this clone was seen once. The gene names here belong to mouse. The read finishes 1 residue shy of the CDR3 end, and the germline J gene is used to complete it. V and J are TRBV31 and TRBJ1-3; 8 nucleotides line up with TRBD1. Germline V gives CDR1 GKSSPN, CDR2 SITVG. The V and J ends lost 0 bases and 1 base, in that order; junction bases with no gene match: 8. The CDR3 spans 17 residues. CDR3: CAWSLGRGLLSGNTLYF. CDR3 DNA (partial): TGTGCCTGGAGTCTGGGCAGGGGGCTACTCTCTGGAAATACGCTCTAT.